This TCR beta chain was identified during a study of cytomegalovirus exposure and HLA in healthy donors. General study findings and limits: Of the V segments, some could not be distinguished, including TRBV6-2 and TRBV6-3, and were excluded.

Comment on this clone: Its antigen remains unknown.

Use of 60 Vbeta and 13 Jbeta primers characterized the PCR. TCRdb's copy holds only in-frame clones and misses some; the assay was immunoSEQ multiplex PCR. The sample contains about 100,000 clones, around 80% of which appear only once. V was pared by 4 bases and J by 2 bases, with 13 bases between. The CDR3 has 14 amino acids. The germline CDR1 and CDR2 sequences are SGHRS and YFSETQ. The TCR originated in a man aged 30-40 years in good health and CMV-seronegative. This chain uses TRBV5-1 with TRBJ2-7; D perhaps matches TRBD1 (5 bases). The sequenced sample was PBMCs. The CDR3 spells CASSPRQQTYEQYF. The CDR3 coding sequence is TGCGCCAGCAGCCCACGACAGCAGACCTACGAGCAGTACTTC.